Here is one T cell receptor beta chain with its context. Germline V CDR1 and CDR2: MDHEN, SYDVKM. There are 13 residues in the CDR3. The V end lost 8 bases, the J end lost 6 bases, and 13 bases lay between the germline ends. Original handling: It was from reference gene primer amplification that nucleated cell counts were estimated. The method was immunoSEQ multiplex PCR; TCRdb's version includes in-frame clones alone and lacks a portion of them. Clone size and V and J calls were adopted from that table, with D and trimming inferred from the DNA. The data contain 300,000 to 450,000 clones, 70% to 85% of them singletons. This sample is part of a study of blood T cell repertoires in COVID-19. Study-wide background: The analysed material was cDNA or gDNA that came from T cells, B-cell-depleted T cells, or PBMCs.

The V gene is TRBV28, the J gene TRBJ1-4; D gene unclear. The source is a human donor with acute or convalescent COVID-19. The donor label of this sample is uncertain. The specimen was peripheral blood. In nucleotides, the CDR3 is TGTGCCAGCCGGGGAACAAATGATGAAAAACTGTTTTTT. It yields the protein CASRGTNDEKLFF.